Each of the 9 T cell receptor beta chains below was sequenced from the same sample in a study of glioma-infiltrating T cells. Using RNA template, CDR3s of TCR alpha and beta were amplified with iRepertoire arm-PCR. Each CDR3 protein is one row after TCRdb ran MiXCR on the multiplex PCR reads. Among 100,000 to 150,000 distinct CDR3 sequences listed, more than 20% were seen once. Input material: glioma tissue, nonneoplastic brain tissue, or PBMCs (not recorded which). These receptors were collected from a human donor with low-grade glioma or glioblastoma, undergoing nonglioma brain surgery, or in good health (not recorded which).

There are many counts of this clonotype. J is TRBJ2-1 and V is TRBV4-3; unclear D gene. CDR1 is LGHNA, CDR2 YSLEER, per germline. V lost 0 bases and J 0 bases, leaving 6 bases between the germline ends. CDR3 size: 15 residues. The CDR3 region has the DNA TGCGCCAGCAGCCAAGAGTACAACTCCTACAATGAGCAGTTCTTC. It codes for CASSQEYNSYNEQFF.

At least ten counts were recorded for this clonotype. The gene calls are TRBV24-1 and TRBJ2-1; 14 bases match TRBD2. Trimming cost V 3 bases and J 6 bases; bases outside gene matches: 3. Germline V gives CDR1 KGHDR, CDR2 SFDVKD. This CDR3 comprises 16 residues. This CDR3 reads CATSDTTSGRANEQFF. CDR3 in DNA: TGTGCCACCAGTGATACGACTAGCGGGAGGGCCAATGAGCAGTTCTTC.

This clonotype has ten or more counts. This chain links TRBV14 with TRBJ2-1; 10 nucleotides match TRBD2. Germline V gene sequence: CDR1 SGHDN, CDR2 FVKESK. This CDR3 contains 19 residues. V lost 0 bases, J lost 8 bases, and 16 bases stayed unmatched. For the CDR3, the DNA is TGTGCCAGCAGCCAAGAAATTGGAAATAGCGGGAGGTTGTTGGATGAGCAGTTCTTC. It translates to CASSQEIGNSGRLLDEQFF.

This clonotype was observed many times. The V gene is TRBV4-1, the J gene TRBJ1-2, with unresolved D. V gave up 2 bases and J gave up 9 bases, with 16 bases separating them. Looked up from germline, CDR1 is MGHRA and CDR2 is YSYEKL. CDR3 length equals 14 residues. The CDR3 sequence: CASSQSGFGNSYTF. The CDR3 DNA reads TGCGCCAGCAGCCAATCAGGCTTTGGAAATAGCTACACCTTC.

In its sample, this clonotype was seen many times. The chain employs TRBV4-1 and TRBJ1-1; TRBD1 might be the D (6 bases). Germline CDR1 and CDR2: MGHRA and YSYEKL. CDR3 size: 15 residues. The V end lost 0 bases, the J end lost 7 bases, and 15 bases lay between the germline ends. CDR3 loop: CASSQDGGAPGEAFF. CDR3 in DNA: TGCGCCAGCAGCCAAGACGGGGGGGCCCCGGGTGAAGCTTTCTTT.

This clonotype was detected many times. The J gene is TRBJ2-1, the V gene TRBV28; D unresolved. V was clipped by 6 bases and J by 5 bases, with 14 bases between them. Germline V gene lookup returns CDR1 MDHEN and CDR2 SYDVKM. The CDR3 has 14 residues. Written as DNA, the CDR3 is TGTGCCAGCAGCCTGAAGCGTTTAAACAATGAGCAGTTCTTC. This gives the protein CASSLKRLNNEQFF.

Ten or more counts support this clonotype. This sequence joins TRBV6-6 and TRBJ2-5, with 10 nucleotides matching TRBD2. The germline CDR1 and CDR2 sequences are MNHNY and SVGAGI (reference sequence). The CDR3 is 16 amino acids. J was trimmed by 2 bases and V by 0 bases; bases with no gene match: 3. CDR3 sequence: CASSYSWTSGQETQYF. As DNA, the CDR3 is TGTGCCAGCAGTTACTCTTGGACTAGCGGACAAGAGACCCAGTACTTC.

This clonotype has at least ten counts. The chain uses TRBV10-3 and TRBJ2-7; D is possibly TRBD2 (5 bases). The V gene's germline CDR1 is ENHRY and CDR2 SYGVKD. With 0 bases removed from V and 8 bases from J, the gap between germline ends came to 14 bases. The length of the CDR3 is 14 residues. CDR3 protein: CAISESERRPQQYF. The CDR3 DNA reads as TGTGCCATCAGTGAGTCTGAGCGGAGGCCCCAGCAGTACTTC.

In the case of this clonotype: A much more abundant neighbour one base away suggests this may be a read error. The chain uses TRBV6-9 and TRBJ2-7; D ambiguous. This CDR3 is 13 amino acids long. The germline gives CDR1 MNHGY, CDR2 SVAAGI. V was clipped by 2 bases and J by 6 bases, with 11 bases between them. The CDR3 region is CASSYTQTCEQYF. CDR3 DNA: TGTGCCAGCAGTTATACCCAGACCTGCGAGCAGTACTTC.